These 10 T cell receptor beta chains were sequenced from one sample in a study of cytomegalovirus exposure and HLA in healthy donors. The PCR contained 60 Vbeta and 13 Jbeta primers. Sequencing used immunoSEQ multiplex PCR; TCRdb keeps in-frame clones, though not all of them. The repertoire holds approximately 88,000 clones, with around three quarters as singletons. What was sequenced was PBMCs. Receptors originate from a man aged 25 to 40 in good health and CMV-seropositive.

V is TRBV2 and J is TRBJ1-1; D is uncertain. V was cut by 7 bases and J by 0 bases, with 12 bases left in between. Germline V lookup: CDR1 SNHLY, CDR2 FYNNEI. The CDR3 spans 14 residues. CDR3 bases: TGTGCCAGCACCCCGCGTCCCTTGAACACTGAAGCTTTCTTT. It encodes CASTPRPLNTEAFF. Filled out from reference TRBV2 and TRBJ1-1, the complete variable domain reads EPEVTQTPSHQVTQMGQEVILRCVPISNHLYFYWYRQILGQKVEFLVSFYNNEISEKSEIFDDQFSVERPDGSNFTLKIRSTKLEDSAMYFCASTPRPLNTEAFFGQGTRLTVV.

This sequence joins TRBV4-1 and TRBJ2-1; 8 bases are shared with TRBD2. Germline CDR1 reads MGHRA; CDR2 reads YSYEKL. This CDR3 has 15 amino acids. Trimming removed 5 bases from V and 7 bases from J; junction bases left unmatched: 10. CDR3 amino acids: CASSSPAGVENEQFF. In DNA, the CDR3 is TGCGCCAGCAGCTCTCCAGCGGGAGTGGAAAATGAGCAGTTCTTC.

The genes are TRBV19 and TRBJ2-4, with 9 bases fitting TRBD1. Per germline, CDR1 LNHDA and CDR2 SQIVND (reference sequence). The ends lost 4 bases at V and 6 bases at J; junction bases unmatched: 7. This CDR3 region has 15 residues. Here the CDR3 reads CASSTGGQGLNIQYF. The CDR3 coding sequence is TGTGCCAGTAGTACGGGGGGACAGGGACTAAACATTCAGTACTTC.

V gene TRBV6-6 combines with J gene TRBJ2-1; a weak D match, TRBD1 (5 bases). Germline-derived CDR1 and CDR2 are MNHNY and SVGAGI (reference sequence). V shed 2 bases and J shed 0 bases, with 8 bases lying between them. This CDR3 has 15 amino acids. CDR3 in amino acids: CASSYGQSSYNEQFF. The CDR3 DNA sequence: TGTGCCAGCAGTTACGGACAAAGCTCCTACAATGAGCAGTTCTTC.

This rearrangement joins TRBV14 to TRBJ1-2; TRBD1 might be the D (6 bases). There are 14 residues in the CDR3. CDR1 and CDR2 from the germline V gene are SGHDN and FVKESK. Trimming removed 0 bases at V and 7 bases at J, with 12 bases between. The CDR3 reads CASSQDRGGPGYTF. CDR3 coding DNA: TGTGCCAGCAGCCAAGACAGGGGTGGGCCTGGCTACACCTTC.

The rearrangement links TRBV27 to TRBJ2-2, with D perhaps TRBD2 (7 bases). This CDR3 comprises 16 residues. V was shortened by 8 bases and J by 0 bases, with 16 bases between the two germline ends. In germline, CDR1 is MNHEY, CDR2 SMNVEV (reference sequence). The CDR3 nucleotides read TGTGCCAGCTTGTCGGGGGGCTTTTCGAACACCGGGGAGCTGTTTTTT. Its protein product is CASLSGGFSNTGELFF.

This clone occurred a few times. The V and J genes are TRBV27 and TRBJ1-1, with TRBD1 matching over 9 bases. The germline gives CDR1 MNHEY, CDR2 SMNVEV (reference sequence). The CDR3 length is 14 residues. Unmatched junction bases numbered 8, after V lost 6 bases and J lost 6 bases. The CDR3 DNA is TGTGCCAGCAGGTTTGGGACAGGGATATCTGAAGCTTTCTTT. It codes for CASRFGTGISEAFF.

The chain employs TRBV4-2 and TRBJ1-4; D may be TRBD1 (5 bases). Germline V gene sequence: CDR1 LGHNA, CDR2 YNFKEQ. The CDR3 length is 14 residues. Trimming removed 0 bases from V and 7 bases from J, with 9 bases in between. The CDR3 DNA reads TGTGCCAGCAGCCAAGATCAAGGGGCTGAAAAACTGTTTTTT. Its protein product is CASSQDQGAEKLFF.

The V gene is TRBV29-1, the J gene TRBJ1-1; TRBD1 matches 7 bases. Germline V CDR1 and CDR2: SQVTM, ANQGSEA. J was trimmed by 12 bases and V by 6 bases; bases with no gene match: 13. The CDR3 loop spans 12 amino acids. The CDR3 DNA sequence: TGCAGCGTCGGGAAACAGGGGCGGAAAACTTTCTTT. This sequence encodes CSVGKQGRKTFF.

This clone was recorded only once. The gene calls are TRBV5-1 and TRBJ2-3; TRBD1 matches 8 bases. With 2 bases clipped from V and 0 bases from J, the junction kept 8 bases outside the gene matches. The CDR3 is 17 residues long. Germline V gene data show CDR1 as SGHRS and CDR2 as YFSETQ. The CDR3 DNA is TGCGCCAGCAGCTTACAAGGACAGGGACCTAGCACAGATACGCAGTATTTT. Protein product: CASSLQGQGPSTDTQYF.